A selection of T cell receptor beta chains follows, all from one sample in a study of CD8 T cells in ankylosing spondylitis. Each CDR3 protein is one row after TCRdb ran MiXCR on the 5' RACE reads. The sample carries more than 250,000 distinct CDR3 sequences, around 8% recorded once. The specimen was blood, either unsorted or a sorted T cell fraction (not recorded which). These TCRs come from a male donor with ankylosing spondylitis. Both conserved end residues are part of each CDR3. The D gene is left open where the match is weak. Rows give clone size only sometimes, using once, few, many, or a class for an expanded clone.

size,D,J,V,CDR3,DNA
few,-,TRBJ1-5,TRBV7-8,CASSVMAGYEQPQHF,TGTGCCAGCAGCGTAATGGCGGGATATGAACAGCCCCAGCATTTT
many,TRBD1,TRBJ1-5,TRBV2,CASSARTGVNQPQHF,TGTGCCAGCAGTGCTAGGACAGGGGTAAATCAGCCCCAGCATTTT
few,-,TRBJ1-5,TRBV28,CASRESNQPQHF,TGTGCCAGCAGGGAAAGCAATCAGCCCCAGCATTTT
-,-,TRBJ1-5,TRBV10-3,CAISESKGDNQPQHF,TGTGCCATCAGTGAGTCGAAAGGGGACAATCAGCCCCAGCATTTT
many,-,TRBJ1-4,TRBV12-3/TRBV12-4,CASSGENGREFF,TGTGCCAGCAGTGGGGAAAACGGGCGGGAGTTTTTT
-,-,TRBJ2-1,TRBV5-1,CASSLGRSRGNEQFF,TGCGCCAGCAGCTTGGGTAGGTCGAGGGGCAATGAGCAGTTCTTC
-,TRBD2,TRBJ2-1,TRBV24-1,CATSGSGRAGSEQFF,TGTGCCACCAGTGGTAGCGGGAGGGCCGGGAGTGAGCAGTTCTTC
-,-,TRBJ1-1,TRBV6-2/TRBV6-3,CASSLQAPKAEAFF,TGTGCCAGCAGTCTACAGGCTCCGAAGGCTGAAGCTTTCTTT
few,-,TRBJ2-1,TRBV5-1,CASSYTGLNEQFF,TGCGCCAGCAGCTATACAGGGTTAAATGAGCAGTTCTTC
many,-,TRBJ2-1,TRBV20-1,CSARPVAYNEQFF,TGCAGTGCTAGACCAGTAGCCTACAATGAGCAGTTCTTC
few,TRBD2,TRBJ2-2,TRBV7-8,CASSDSGIPGELFF,TGTGCCAGCAGCGATAGCGGGATCCCCGGGGAGCTGTTTTTT
-,-,TRBJ1-3,TRBV20-1,CSALDRLSGNTIYF,TGCAGTGCACTGGACAGACTCTCTGGAAACACCATATATTTT
-,TRBD1,TRBJ1-1,TRBV5-4,CASTSERGPTTEAFF,TGTGCCAGCACCTCCGAAAGGGGGCCGACCACTGAAGCTTTCTTT
-,TRBD1,TRBJ2-5,TRBV18,CASSSTGGRETQYF,TGTGCCAGCTCATCAACAGGGGGCCGGGAGACCCAGTACTTC
many,-,TRBJ2-4,TRBV25-1,CASSVNGVRRDF,TGTGCCAGCAGTGTTAATGGAGTCAGGCGGGACTTC
-,TRBD2,TRBJ2-1,TRBV4-2,CASSQVSREGPIF,TGTGCCAGCAGCCAAGTTTCTCGGGAGGGTCCGATCTTC